The entry below gives a single TCR beta chain sequence along with its context. Its matching antigen is unknown. This entry belongs to a study of cytotoxic CD8 clonotypes in ibrutinib-treated CLL. Study-level information: Once patients had received a median 12 months of treatment, range 6 to 36, response samples were obtained. Average yields of roughly 260,000 productive templates and 80,000 to 95,000 productive rearrangements characterized the samples.

V lost 6 bases and J 5 bases, leaving 14 bases between the germline ends. Germline loops: CDR1 LNHDA, CDR2 SQIVND (reference sequence). This CDR3 has 14 residues. Broader study findings: Public clonotypes proved infrequent, and on treatment they shrank or remained steady. The clonality went up when patients responded to ibrutinib and dropped back toward baseline at progression.

Profiled with immunoSEQ multiplex PCR; TCRdb holds only in-frame clones, not every one. The sample carries 76,000 or so clones, roughly 83% recorded once. The V call is TRBV19, the J call TRBJ1-5; possibly TRBD1 for D (6 bases). The source was PBMCs, collected after 24 months of ibrutinib treatment. This clonotype originated in a human donor with chronic lymphocytic leukemia. The CDR3 sequence is CASRKDRRHQPQHF. The CDR3 DNA reads TGTGCCAGTAGAAAGGACAGAAGACATCAGCCCCAGCATTTT.